These 3 T cell receptor beta chains were all obtained from the same sample, sequenced in a study of blood T cell repertoires in COVID-19. The table came from immunoSEQ multiplex PCR; TCRdb's copy has only in-frame clones and leaves some out. The sample lists around 300,000 clones, 80% to 90% seen once, with roughly 3.7% in the top ten. The specimen was peripheral blood. These receptors were obtained from a woman aged 40-49 years with acute or convalescent COVID-19.

This sequence joins TRBV7-2 and TRBJ1-1; 8 bases align to TRBD1. V lost 3 bases and J lost 2; bases outside the gene matches: 2. This CDR3 has 14 amino acids. CDR1 and CDR2 from the germline V gene are SGHTA and FQGNSA. The CDR3 loop reads CASSLQGANTEAFF. The DNA for the CDR3 is TGTGCCAGCAGCTTGCAGGGGGCAAACACTGAAGCTTTCTTT.

The genes are TRBV5-5 and TRBJ2-5; a possible D gene is TRBD1 (5 bases). The CDR3 extends over 15 amino acids. In germline, CDR1 is SGHKS, CDR2 YYEKEE (reference sequence). Trimming stripped 0 bases from V and 2 bases from J, with 11 bases between. The CDR3 protein is CASSLELRQQETQYF. The DNA for the CDR3 is TGTGCCAGCAGCTTGGAGCTGAGACAGCAAGAGACCCAGTACTTC.

The V and J genes are TRBV19 and TRBJ2-1; TRBD2 matches 8 bases. Germline V CDR1 and CDR2: LNHDA, SQIVND (reference sequence). V was clipped by 3 bases and J by 4 bases; unmatched bases: 5. CDR3 size: 15 residues. CDR3: CASSISGEGYNEQFF. CDR3 sequence (DNA): TGTGCCAGTAGTATTAGCGGGGAGGGTTACAATGAGCAGTTCTTC.